The clone carrying this TCR beta chain has a count of ten or more. Its antigen is not identified. The CDR3 end shows no conserved phenylalanine or tryptophan, and so a read error is likely. The limits of the CDR3 on the DNA are not certain, so only TCRdb's listed CDR3 is given. The data were taken from a study of identical twins. The study's findings and limits: Twins shared out-of-frame alpha sequences with excess low generation probability. Models, which agreed with sharing between unrelated individuals, nonetheless underestimated the out-of-frame TCR alpha sharing seen in monozygotic twins. In drawing conclusions, the study used cross-sectional statistical analysis and did not follow the same donors.

TCRdb itself ran the 5' RACE reads through MiXCR, one entry per CDR3 protein. The profile shows about 160,000 distinct CDR3 sequences, under 4.5% of them singletons. Looked up from germline, CDR1 is MNHEY and CDR2 is SMNVEV (reference sequence). The CDR3 extends over 9 residues, inclusive of both ends. The receptor comes from a man aged 18 to 29 in good health. The chain links TRBV27 to TRBJ2-5. The sample comprised memory T cells sorted from blood. The CDR3 sequence is CASSFLVRL.